This T cell receptor (beta chain) was captured in a study of T cells after yellow fever vaccination. Study-level information: Where fractions had low cell numbers, libraries were prepared from them with the SMART-Seq v4 Ultra Low Input RNA kit.

Findings and caveats of the study: Abundant bulk-population clonotypes could contaminate the FACS-sorted repertoires. After the booster, 96% of CD4 and 88% of CD8 primary-response clones were re-detected.

Trimming left V 4 bases short and J 0 bases short, with 10 bases between. Germline values: CDR1 ENHRY, CDR2 SYGVKD. CDR3 length: 16 amino acids. As TCR cDNA was made by 5'RACE template switching, a universal primer site and UMIs were added. TCRdb reprocessed the 5' RACE reads via MiXCR and lists one record per CDR3 protein. The sample lists around 530,000 distinct CDR3 sequences; around 16% were seen once. Notes on this clonotype: Its matching antigen is unknown.

The source is a man younger than 35 who received the YFV17D yellow fever vaccine. The V and J genes are TRBV10-3 and TRBJ2-6; D gene uncertain. Source: PBMCs, taken roughly 5 days after the first yellow fever vaccination. The CDR3 DNA sequence: TGTGCCATCAGTGGTACCGCAGGCTCTGGGGCCAACGTCCTGACTTTC. It translates to CAISGTAGSGANVLTF.